This TCR beta chain was sequenced for a study of CD8+CD57+ T cells in acquired aplastic anemia. As for the study in general: The mean DNA yield obtained from sorted CD4+ and CD8+ cells came to around 3 ug. Where healthy donors were concerned, CD4+ cells averaged approximately 10 million reads.

Trimming shortened V by 3 bases and J by 14 bases, and 17 bases separated the two germline ends. The CDR3 contains 13 residues. Germline CDR1 reads DFQATT; CDR2 reads SNEGSKA (reference sequence). The TCR beta profiling, which covered VDJ combination and CDR3 sequence, was carried out using genomic DNA as the template. TCRdb passed the reads through MiXCR, listing each CDR3 protein once. This table holds some 410,000 distinct CDR3 sequences, 65% to 80% found once. With regard to this clonotype: Its antigen is currently unknown.

General observations from the study: Patients were compared with controls for CD8+ Simpson's diversity, and no significant difference emerged. Overlapping CD8+ CDR3 repertoires of patients and controls contained around 31 shared sequences.

This TCR was recovered from a human donor in good health, serving as a control. The sample consisted of sorted CD4+, CD8+, or CD8+CD57+ T cells (not recorded which) from PBMCs. The rearrangement links TRBV20-1 to TRBJ1-6; perhaps TRBD1 as D (6 bases). The CDR3 is CSARGAVYGSLHF. In nucleotides, the CDR3 is TGCAGTGCTAGGGGGGCGGTATATGGCTCCCTCCACTTT.